Listed below are T cell receptor beta chains from one sample, sequenced in a study of T cell responses to AZD1222 COVID-19 vaccine. Sequencing used immunoSEQ multiplex PCR; TCRdb keeps in-frame clones, though not all of them. The sample gives 75,000 to 100,000 clones, 70% to 90% of which show up once; 2.5% to 3.5% is in the top ten. This material consisted of peripheral blood, taken on day 0 of AZD1222 vaccination. These receptors were taken from an adult in good health. The CDR3 runs from the conserved cysteine through the conserved F or W. Each record gives: clone size, V gene, D gene, J gene, CDR3 DNA, CDR3 protein. D genes are given only for firm matches. Size tells how often a clone was seen (once, few, many) or the class of an expanded clone, and some rows leave it out.

>NA|TRBV28|TRBD1|TRBJ2-7
TGTGCCAGCTGTGGACAGGGGGCCCACGAGCAGTACTTC
CASCGQGAHEQYF
>NA|TRBV27|TRBD2|TRBJ2-2
TGTGCCAGCAGTTTATATCTCACTAGCGGACACGGGGAGCTGTTTTTT
CASSLYLTSGHGELFF
>NA|TRBV3-1/TRBV3-2|TRBD1|TRBJ1-1
TGTGCCAGCAGACCGACAGGGGGGTACACTGAAGCTTTCTTT
CASRPTGGYTEAFF
>NA|TRBV30|NA|TRBJ1-6
TGTGCCTGGAGTGTACGAGGAGGTTCGCCGGGGTATTCACCCCTCCACTTT
CAWSVRGGSPGYSPLHF
>NA|TRBV7-2|NA|TRBJ1-2
TGTGCCAGCAGCTTTTTACAGGGTGGTGGTAAGAATGGCTACACCTTC
CASSFLQGGGKNGYTF
>few|TRBV19|TRBD1|TRBJ2-3
TGTGCCAGTGTAGGACAGGGGAGTATGAGGACAGATACGCAGTATTTT
CASVGQGSMRTDTQYF
>NA|TRBV6-5|NA|TRBJ2-3
TGTGCCAGCAAAGTTACTTGGACTATGACAGATACGCAGTATTTT
CASKVTWTMTDTQYF
>NA|TRBV28|TRBD1|TRBJ1-1
TGTGCCAGCAGTTGTATAGGGACAGGCGCGGAGGTTGAGGTTGAAGCTTTCTTT
CASSCIGTGAEVEVEAFF
>NA|TRBV3-1/TRBV3-2|NA|TRBJ2-5
TGTGCCAGCAGCCCTACTAGGGCGCTAGAGACCCAGTACTTC
CASSPTRALETQYF
>NA|TRBV28|NA|TRBJ2-1
TGTGCCAGCAGTTGGAAGAATGAGCAGTTCTTC
CASSWKNEQFF
>NA|TRBV13|NA|TRBJ1-6
TGTGCCAGCAGCTCCCTGGGACCAAATTCACCCCTCCACTTT
CASSSLGPNSPLHF
>NA|TRBV6-5|NA|TRBJ2-5
TGTGCCAGCAGTTACCGCCCCCAAGAGACCCAGTACTTC
CASSYRPQETQYF
>NA|TRBV5-6|NA|TRBJ2-2
TGTGCCAGCAGCCCCCTTTTAGGGCAGGGGACAAACACCGGGGAGCTGTTTTTT
CASSPLLGQGTNTGELFF
>NA|TRBV7-3|NA|TRBJ1-2
TGTGCCAGCAGCTTAAATGGTGGGGGAGGGGCCAGCTATGGCTACACCTTC
CASSLNGGGGASYGYTF
>NA|TRBV3-1/TRBV3-2|TRBD1|TRBJ1-2
TGTGCCAGCAGCCAAGATCGGAAGGACAGGGGGTACTATGGCTACACCTTC
CASSQDRKDRGYYGYTF
>few|TRBV3-1/TRBV3-2|NA|TRBJ1-1
TGTGCCAGCAGCCAACAGACAGAGAACACTGAAGCTTTCTTT
CASSQQTENTEAFF
>NA|TRBV7-9|NA|TRBJ1-5
TGTGCCAGCAGCTTAGGGGATCCCAAAGGGCAGCCCCAGCATTTT
CASSLGDPKGQPQHF
>once|TRBV7-3|TRBD1|TRBJ2-7
TGTGCCAGCAGCGAGAGCGGGACAGGGATGTACGAGCAGTACTTC
CASSESGTGMYEQYF
>NA|TRBV7-9|NA|TRBJ1-1
TGTGCCAGCAGCTTAGAAATTGGGTTTACAGGGCCACCCACTGAAGCTTTCTTT
CASSLEIGFTGPPTEAFF
>NA|TRBV18|NA|TRBJ1-2
TGTGCCAGCTCCGATAGGGGAAACTATGGCTACACCTTC
CASSDRGNYGYTF
>once|TRBV12-5|NA|TRBJ1-1
TGTGCTAGTGGCCGGGGGAGTGACACTGAAGCTTTCTTT
CASGRGSDTEAFF
>once|TRBV2|TRBD1|TRBJ2-2
TGTGCCAGCAGTCTGTCGGGACAGCCGAACACCGGGGAGCTGTTTTTT
CASSLSGQPNTGELFF
>NA|TRBV2|NA|TRBJ2-5
TGTGCCAGCAGTCAACAGGGTGGGGAGACCCAGTACTTC
CASSQQGGETQYF
>NA|TRBV5-4|TRBD2|TRBJ2-7
TGTGCCAGCAGCCAGGGAAGGGGACTAGCGGGAAAGTTTCCCCTCGAGCAGTACTTC
CASSQGRGLAGKFPLEQYF
>once|TRBV9|NA|TRBJ2-3
TGTGCCAGCAGCGTACATCGGGGACACACAGATACGCAGTATTTT
CASSVHRGHTDTQYF
>NA|TRBV27|TRBD1|TRBJ1-5
TGTGCCAGCAGGACAGGGGTTCAGCCCCAGCATTTT
CASRTGVQPQHF
>few|TRBV30|TRBD1|TRBJ1-6
TGTGCCTGGAAAGGGACAGGGACTTCACCCCTCCACTTT
CAWKGTGTSPLHF
>NA|TRBV9|TRBD1|TRBJ1-2
TGTGCCAGCAGCGTAACCATACAGGGGGCGTCTAACTATGGCTACACCTTC
CASSVTIQGASNYGYTF
>NA|TRBV30|NA|TRBJ1-6
TGTGCCTGGATTGTGCCAGGGGAGAGTTCACCCCTCCACTTT
CAWIVPGESSPLHF
>NA|TRBV11-2|NA|TRBJ2-7
TGTGCCAGCAGCCCAAGACAGCGGTCCTACGAGCAGTACTTC
CASSPRQRSYEQYF
>NA|TRBV3-1/TRBV3-2|TRBD1|TRBJ2-1
TGTGCCAGCAGTCAGTTGGACAGGGGGCTCTACAATGAGCAGTTCTTC
CASSQLDRGLYNEQFF
>NA|TRBV7-3|TRBD1|TRBJ1-6
TGTGCCAGCAGTGGGACAGGGAAATCACCCCTCCACTTT
CASSGTGKSPLHF
>NA|TRBV19|NA|TRBJ1-1
TGTGCCAGTAGTATCTTTGGGAGTTTCGCTGAAGCTTTCTTT
CASSIFGSFAEAFF
>NA|TRBV19|TRBD1|TRBJ2-1
TGTGCCAGTAGTATAGTGGGACAGGGACAAGGATACAATGAGCAGTTCTTC
CASSIVGQGQGYNEQFF
>NA|TRBV5-1|NA|TRBJ1-4
TGCGCCAGCAGCTTTCAAGGGGCCCGTGATGAAAAACTGTTTTTT
CASSFQGARDEKLFF
>NA|TRBV6-2/TRBV6-3|TRBD2|TRBJ2-7
TGTGCCAGCAGTTACCCCCGGGTAGCGGGAGGTCTGTTCTACGAGCAGTACTTC
CASSYPRVAGGLFYEQYF
>NA|TRBV5-1|TRBD1|TRBJ1-1
TGCGCCAGCAGCCTATATCACGACAGGGGTCACTACCCTGAAGCTTTCTTT
CASSLYHDRGHYPEAFF
>NA|TRBV4-2|NA|TRBJ1-2
TGTGCCAGCAGCCCCGGGACGGTGAACTATGGCTACACCTTC
CASSPGTVNYGYTF
>NA|TRBV25-1|NA|TRBJ2-7
TGCCACCCGGGTCCTCACTCCTACGAGCAGTACTTC
CHPGPHSYEQYF
>once|TRBV7-2|TRBD1|TRBJ1-5
TGTGCCAGCAGCTTGGGACAGGGCGGTCAGCCCCAGCATTTT
CASSLGQGGQPQHF
>NA|TRBV18|NA|TRBJ1-4
TGTGCCAGCTCACCACAAGGGAATTCTAATGAAAAACTGTTTTTT
CASSPQGNSNEKLFF
>NA|TRBV11-2|TRBD1|TRBJ2-1
TGTGCCAGCAGCTATTGGGACAGTTACAATGAGCAGTTCTTC
CASSYWDSYNEQFF
>NA|TRBV13|TRBD1|TRBJ2-3
TGTGCCAGCAGCTTAATTTCAGCAGGGGGCGCCACAGATACGCAGTATTTT
CASSLISAGGATDTQYF
>NA|TRBV7-3|NA|TRBJ1-1
TGTGCCAGCAGCTTAAATCTTGACACTGAAGCTTTCTTT
CASSLNLDTEAFF
>NA|TRBV7-6|NA|TRBJ1-6
TGTGCCAGCAGCTTACTTTCTGCAGGGAATGATTCACCCCTCCACTTT
CASSLLSAGNDSPLHF
>NA|TRBV5-4|NA|TRBJ1-1
TGTGCCAGCAGCCACAGGGAGTTGAGCACTGAAGCTTTCTTT
CASSHRELSTEAFF
>NA|TRBV27|TRBD2|TRBJ2-7
TGTGCCAGCAGCTCGGGACTAGCGGGAGGGGGGGCCTACGAGCAGTACTTC
CASSSGLAGGGAYEQYF
>once|TRBV7-6|NA|TRBJ1-1
TGTGCCAGCAGCTTAGGACAGGCCACCCCTGAAGCTTTCTTT
CASSLGQATPEAFF
>NA|TRBV3-1/TRBV3-2|NA|TRBJ1-2
TGTGCCAGCAGCCAACCTAGACAGAGCTCCTATGGCTACACCTTC
CASSQPRQSSYGYTF
>few|TRBV7-9|NA|TRBJ2-7
TGTGCCAGCAGCTTAGGGCGGCCGGGCGGGACCTTCTCCTACGAGCAGTACTTC
CASSLGRPGGTFSYEQYF
>NA|TRBV30|NA|TRBJ1-1
TGTGCCTGGAGTCCCGGCGGGCCTGGCCGTGAAGCTTTCTTT
CAWSPGGPGREAFF
>NA|TRBV5-5|TRBD2|TRBJ2-1
TGTGCCAGCAGCTTGGGACCGGGACTAGGCGAGTTCTTC
CASSLGPGLGEFF
>NA|TRBV5-1|NA|TRBJ1-4
TGCGCCAGCAAGGCGGGGACCACAACTAATGAAAAACTGTTTTTT
CASKAGTTTNEKLFF
>NA|TRBV11-3|TRBD1|TRBJ1-4
TGTGCCAGCAGCTATGGGACAGGGGAAAATGAAAAACTGTTTTTT
CASSYGTGENEKLFF
>NA|TRBV5-6|NA|TRBJ2-7
TGTGCCAGCAGCTTGATGGGCAGAGGGCACTACGAGCAGTACTTC
CASSLMGRGHYEQYF
>NA|TRBV12-5|TRBD1|TRBJ2-3
TGTGCTAGTGGTTTGGGACTGGGACAGCAGAGCACAGATACGCAGTATTTT
CASGLGLGQQSTDTQYF
>NA|TRBV15|NA|TRBJ2-7
TGTGCCACCAGCAGAGAAGGGCCCTACGAGCAGTACTTC
CATSREGPYEQYF